The entry that follows covers one T cell receptor (beta chain) sequence. Its specificity is unknown. This CDR3 is 13 amino acids long. Trimming shortened V by 4 bases and J by 2 bases, and 5 bases separated the two germline ends. Per germline, CDR1 SGHTA and CDR2 FQGNSA. This record comes from a study of T cells in localized non-small cell lung cancer. Produced via immunoSEQ multiplex PCR; TCRdb's table is partial and in-frame only. The sample yields some 19,000 clones, 90% to 95% seen once. Study-wide findings and caveats: Higher blood T cell density went with longer overall survival.

J is TRBJ2-2 and V is TRBV7-2; D remains unclear. The receptor was isolated from a male donor aged 60 or over with stage I squamous cell lung carcinoma. The sample here was peripheral blood, taken before any cancer treatment. The CDR3 coding sequence is TGTGCCAGCAGCTCCGGTAACACCGGGGAGCTGTTTTTT. Translating it yields CASSSGNTGELFF.